This entry is about one T cell receptor beta chain. Antigen specificity is unknown. It may be a read error: a sequence one base away is much more abundant. The sample comes from a study of read filtering for tumor transcriptome and immune sequencing. Study details: Among patients, roughly 17 were male and around 14 female, aged about 47 to 80 (mean roughly 63). After DNase treatment, RNA was made into whole-transcriptome libraries. TCR-mapped reads were about 4 to 10.27 million with IR-seq versus roughly 80 to 1,300 with RNA-seq.

Study-level findings and limits: In IR-seq, single-read clonotypes were about 81.9% of clonotypes but approximately 3.5% of reads.

Molecular barcoded adaptors covering alpha/delta and beta/gamma chains were used on roughly 400 ng RNA. TCRdb analysed the reads with MiXCR anew, one entry per CDR3 protein. Of about 48,000 distinct CDR3 sequences in the sample, around 20% are singletons; the top ten hold approximately 15%. Germline lookup yields CDR1 DFQATT and CDR2 SNEGSKA (reference sequence). The CDR3 sequence is 15 residues long. V usage is TRBV20-1 and J usage is TRBJ1-1; the D gene is possibly TRBD1 (5 bases). Sequences were obtained from a population of CD138-negative cells sorted from bone marrow. The receptor comes from a donor at least 40 years old with multiple myeloma. The CDR3 here is CSANGGVAMNSEAFF. DNA of the CDR3: TGCAGTGCTAATGGAGGGGTAGCGATGAACTCTGAAGCTTTCTTT.